The 10 T cell receptor beta chains presented below share a single source sample, sequenced in a study of blood T cell repertoires in COVID-19. Repertoires were generated with immunoSEQ multiplex PCR, while TCRdb's copy carries only in-frame clones and drops some. The sample includes a few hundred thousand clones, roughly 90% of them seen just once. The sequencing input was PBMCs or T cells enriched from blood (not recorded which). The receptors originated from a woman aged 40 to 49 who had recovered from COVID-19.

The rearrangement joins TRBV7-3 to TRBJ2-3; 9 nucleotides agree with TRBD2. The germline gives CDR1 SGHTA, CDR2 FQGTGA. Germline trimming cut 4 bases from V and 2 bases from J; bases unmatched to any gene: 10. This CDR3 contains 17 residues. The CDR3 protein is CASSSRGSGGYTDTQYF. Written as DNA, the CDR3 is TGTGCCAGCAGCTCCCGGGGTAGCGGGGGTTACACAGATACGCAGTATTTT.

The chain carries TRBV4-2 and TRBJ2-2; D might be TRBD2 (6 bases). Germline V gene lookup returns CDR1 LGHNA and CDR2 YNFKEQ. V lost 0 bases and J lost 5, with 16 bases in between. This CDR3 contains 17 residues. CDR3 DNA sequence: TGTGCCAGCAGCCAAGATCGGGGGAGCGGTGGGACCGGGGAGCTGTTTTTT. Encoded protein: CASSQDRGSGGTGELFF.

The rearrangement joins TRBV29-1 to TRBJ2-3; a possible D gene is TRBD1 (5 bases). Per the germline V gene, CDR1 is SQVTM and CDR2 is ANQGSEA. V was cut by 3 bases and J by 3 bases, with 10 bases left in between. The CDR3 spans 13 residues. This CDR3 is CSVDMQGTDTQYF. In nucleotides, the CDR3 is TGCAGCGTTGATATGCAGGGAACAGATACGCAGTATTTT.

This sequence joins TRBV25-1 and TRBJ2-1, with D possibly TRBD1 on 5 matching bases. With 1 base removed from V and 4 bases from J, the gap between germline ends came to 11 bases. Germline CDR1 MGHDK, CDR2 SYGVNS. The CDR3 is 15 amino acids. CDR3 protein: CASSESPTDYNEQFF. The CDR3 region has the DNA TGTGCCAGCAGTGAATCCCCGACAGATTACAATGAGCAGTTCTTC.

The CDR3 DNA reads as TGTGCCAGCAGCCTCTCCGGGACTAGCGGCACAGATACGCAGTATTTT. This translates into CASSLSGTSGTDTQYF. The chain links TRBV9 to TRBJ2-3; 10 bases fit TRBD2. Germline-derived CDR1 and CDR2 are SGDLS and YYNGEE. After removal of 4 bases from V and 1 base from J, the junction contained 6 bases not matched to a gene. This CDR3 is 16 amino acids long. Full variable domain (rest looked up from reference TRBV9 and TRBJ2-3): DSGVTQTPKHLITATGQRVTLRCSPRSGDLSVYWYQQSLDQGLQFLIQYYNGEERAKGNILERFSAQQFPDLHSELNLSSLELGDSALYFCASSLSGTSGTDTQYFGPGTRLTVL.

This clone occurred a few times. The rearrangement links TRBV25-1 to TRBJ1-2, with D possibly matching TRBD1 (6 bases). The length of the CDR3 is 14 residues. Germline CDR1 MGHDK, CDR2 SYGVNS. V lost 6 bases to trimming and J lost 4 bases, with 15 bases between them. The CDR3 coding sequence is TGTGCCAGCAGCCCCAACGACAGGCTCTATGGCTACACCTTC. It yields the protein CASSPNDRLYGYTF.

The chain couples TRBV10-3 to TRBJ1-3, with 8 bases matching TRBD1. The CDR3 covers 15 residues. Germline values: CDR1 ENHRY, CDR2 SYGVKD. The J segment lost 8 bases and the V segment lost 0 bases, leaving 6 bases of the junction unmatched. CDR3 sequence (DNA): TGTGCCATCAGTGAGTCAAGGACAGGGCGGGACACCATATATTTT. Translation gives CAISESRTGRDTIYF.

The chain has TRBV7-9 and TRBJ1-1; D might be TRBD1 (6 bases). Germline CDR1 and CDR2: SEHNR and FQNEAQ (reference sequence). V gave up 5 bases and J gave up 4 bases, with 20 bases separating them. The CDR3 is 16 amino acids. This CDR3 is CASSAPRGGRGTEAFF. The CDR3 region has the DNA TGTGCCAGCAGCGCCCCTCGGGGGGGGCGGGGCACTGAAGCTTTCTTT.

Notes on this clone: The sample contains more than one DNA sequence encoding this CDR3. The rearrangement uses TRBV2 and TRBJ2-2; 14 bases are shared with TRBD2. CDR3 length: 15 residues. Germline trimming cut 6 bases from V and 6 bases from J; bases unmatched to any gene: 3. CDR1 and CDR2 (germline): SNHLY, FYNNEI. CDR3 sequence: CASRGTSGSPGELFF. CDR3 bases: TGTGCCAGCAGGGGGACTAGCGGGAGTCCCGGGGAGCTGTTTTTT.

The J gene is TRBJ1-1, the V gene TRBV30; a weak D match, TRBD1 (5 bases). Trimming removed 0 bases from V and 1 base from J, with 15 bases in between. Looked up from germline, CDR1 is GTSNPN and CDR2 is SVGIG (reference sequence). The length of the CDR3 is 16 residues. In DNA form, the CDR3 reads TGTGCCTGGAGTGTTCTAAAAGGGGCCCCGAACACTGAAGCTTTCTTT. This gives the protein CAWSVLKGAPNTEAFF.